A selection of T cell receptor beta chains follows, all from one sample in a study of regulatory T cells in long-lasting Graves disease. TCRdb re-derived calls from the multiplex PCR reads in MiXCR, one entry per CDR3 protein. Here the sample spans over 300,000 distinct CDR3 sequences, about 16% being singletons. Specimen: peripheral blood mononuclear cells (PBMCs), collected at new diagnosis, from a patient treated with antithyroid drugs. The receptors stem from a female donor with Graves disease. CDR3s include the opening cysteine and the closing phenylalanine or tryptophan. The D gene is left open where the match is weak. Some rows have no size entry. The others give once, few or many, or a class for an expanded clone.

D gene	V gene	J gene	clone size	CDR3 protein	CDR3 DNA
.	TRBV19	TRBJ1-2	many	CASSRNLGWPQGYGYTF	TGTGCCAGTAGTCGAAACTTAGGGTGGCCACAGGGCTATGGCTACACCTTC
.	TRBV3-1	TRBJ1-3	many	CASSSSGVSGNTIYF	TGTGCCAGCAGTTCATCGGGGGTCTCTGGAAACACCATATATTTT
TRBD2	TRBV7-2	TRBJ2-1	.	CASSRGLAGVPYNEQFF	TGTGCCAGCAGCCGAGGACTAGCGGGAGTTCCCTACAATGAGCAGTTCTTC
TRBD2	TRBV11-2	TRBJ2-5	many	CASSLALAGHQETQYF	TGTGCCAGCAGCTTAGCGCTAGCGGGCCACCAAGAGACCCAGTACTTC
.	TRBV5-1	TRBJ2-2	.	CASSFLDTGELFF	TGCGCCAGCAGCTTTTTAGACACCGGGGAGCTGTTTTTT
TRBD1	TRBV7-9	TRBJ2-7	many	CASSSPGTGGGYEQYF	TGTGCCAGCAGCTCCCCCGGGACAGGGGGCGGCTACGAGCAGTACTTC
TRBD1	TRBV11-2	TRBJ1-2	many	CASSLEFTGDGYTF	TGTGCCAGCAGCTTAGAGTTTACAGGGGATGGCTACACCTTC
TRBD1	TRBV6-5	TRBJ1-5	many	CASSYPRDRASISNQPQHF	TGTGCCAGCAGTTACCCCCGGGACAGGGCTTCGATAAGCAATCAGCCCCAGCATTTT
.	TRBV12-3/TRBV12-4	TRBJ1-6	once	CASSWQGGSPLHF	TGTGCCAGCAGTTGGCAGGGAGGATCACCCCTCCACTTT
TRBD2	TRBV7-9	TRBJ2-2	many	CASSFTGGARTGELFF	TGTGCCAGCAGCTTTACGGGGGGGGCGCGCACCGGGGAGCTGTTTTTT
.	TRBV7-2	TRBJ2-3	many	CASSPPPGADTQYF	TGTGCCAGCAGCCCCCCGCCGGGGGCGGATACGCAGTATTTT
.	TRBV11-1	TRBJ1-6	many	CASSFRRDSYNSPLHF	TGTGCCAGCAGCTTCCGTCGGGACTCCTATAATTCACCCCTCCACTTT
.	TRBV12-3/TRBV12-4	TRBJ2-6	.	CASSFQLSGANVLTF	TGTGCCAGCAGTTTCCAGTTGTCTGGGGCCAACGTCCTGACTTTC
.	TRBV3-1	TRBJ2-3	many	CASSQGLLADTDTQYF	TGTGCCAGCAGCCAAGGACTCCTAGCCGACACAGATACGCAGTATTTT
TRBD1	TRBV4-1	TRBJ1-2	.	CASSQDPAGGGGYTF	TGCGCCAGCAGCCAAGATCCGGCAGGGGGCGGGGGCTACACCTTC
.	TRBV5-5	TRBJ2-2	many	CASSLYLGELFF	TGTGCCAGCAGCTTGTATCTCGGGGAGCTGTTTTTT